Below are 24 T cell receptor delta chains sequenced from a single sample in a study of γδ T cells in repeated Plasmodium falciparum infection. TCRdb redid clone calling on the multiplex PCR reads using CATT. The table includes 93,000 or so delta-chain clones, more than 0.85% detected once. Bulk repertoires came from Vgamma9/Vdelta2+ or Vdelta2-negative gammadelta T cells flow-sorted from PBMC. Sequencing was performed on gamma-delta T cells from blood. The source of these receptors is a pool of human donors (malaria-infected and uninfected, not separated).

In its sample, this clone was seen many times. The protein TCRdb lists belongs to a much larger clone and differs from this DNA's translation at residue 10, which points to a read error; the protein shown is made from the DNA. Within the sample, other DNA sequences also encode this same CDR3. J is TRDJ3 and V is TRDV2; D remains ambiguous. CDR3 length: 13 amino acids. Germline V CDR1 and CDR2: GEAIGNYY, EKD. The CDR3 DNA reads TGTGCCTGTGACACCTGGGACACCCGAAAGATGTTTTTC. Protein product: CACDTWDTRKMFF.

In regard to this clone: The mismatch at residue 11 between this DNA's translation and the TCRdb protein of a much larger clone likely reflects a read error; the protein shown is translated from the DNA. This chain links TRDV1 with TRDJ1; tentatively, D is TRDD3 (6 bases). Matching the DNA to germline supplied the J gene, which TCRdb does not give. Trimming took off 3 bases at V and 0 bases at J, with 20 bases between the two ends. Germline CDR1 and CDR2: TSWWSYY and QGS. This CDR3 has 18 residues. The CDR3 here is CALGDPFGGKVYTDKLIF. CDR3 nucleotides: TGTGCTCTTGGGGACCCATTTGGGGGGAAGGTGTACACCGATAAACTCATCTTT.

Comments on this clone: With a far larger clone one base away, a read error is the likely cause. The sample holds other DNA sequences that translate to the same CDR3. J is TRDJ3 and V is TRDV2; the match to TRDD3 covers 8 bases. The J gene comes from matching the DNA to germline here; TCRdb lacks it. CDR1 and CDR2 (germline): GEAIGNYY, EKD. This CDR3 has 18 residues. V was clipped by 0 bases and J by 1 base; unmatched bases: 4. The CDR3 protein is CACDTGGYGSWDTRQMFF. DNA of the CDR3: TGTGCCTGTGACACCGGGGGATATGGGTCCTGGGACACCCGACAGATGTTTTTC.

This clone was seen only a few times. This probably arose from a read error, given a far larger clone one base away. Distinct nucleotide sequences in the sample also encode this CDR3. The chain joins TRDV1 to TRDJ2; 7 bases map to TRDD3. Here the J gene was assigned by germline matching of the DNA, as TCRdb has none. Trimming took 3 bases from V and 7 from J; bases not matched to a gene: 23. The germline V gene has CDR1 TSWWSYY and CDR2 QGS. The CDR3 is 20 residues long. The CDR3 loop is CALGEVTMTGDPGGGAQLFF. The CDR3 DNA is TGTGCTCTTGGGGAGGTCACTATGACTGGGGATCCCGGTGGCGGAGCACAACTCTTCTTT.

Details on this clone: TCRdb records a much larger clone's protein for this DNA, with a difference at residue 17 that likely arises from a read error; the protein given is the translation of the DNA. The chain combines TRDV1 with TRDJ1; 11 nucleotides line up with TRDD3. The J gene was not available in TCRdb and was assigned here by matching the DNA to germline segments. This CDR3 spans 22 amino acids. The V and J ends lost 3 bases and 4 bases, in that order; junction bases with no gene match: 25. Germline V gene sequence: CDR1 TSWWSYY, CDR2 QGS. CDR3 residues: CALGDLSSYGLLGDRNIDKLIF. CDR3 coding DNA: TGTGCTCTTGGGGACCTTTCCTCCTACGGGTTACTGGGGGATAGGAACATCGATAAACTCATCTTT.

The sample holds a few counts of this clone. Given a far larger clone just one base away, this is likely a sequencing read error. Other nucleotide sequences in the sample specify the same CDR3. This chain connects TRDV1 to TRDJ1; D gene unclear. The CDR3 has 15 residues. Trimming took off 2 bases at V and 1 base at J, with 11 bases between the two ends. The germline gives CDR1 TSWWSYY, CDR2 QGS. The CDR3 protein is CALGEAGVSTDKLIF. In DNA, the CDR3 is TGTGCTCTTGGGGAAGCGGGAGTTAGCACCGATAAACTCATCTTT.

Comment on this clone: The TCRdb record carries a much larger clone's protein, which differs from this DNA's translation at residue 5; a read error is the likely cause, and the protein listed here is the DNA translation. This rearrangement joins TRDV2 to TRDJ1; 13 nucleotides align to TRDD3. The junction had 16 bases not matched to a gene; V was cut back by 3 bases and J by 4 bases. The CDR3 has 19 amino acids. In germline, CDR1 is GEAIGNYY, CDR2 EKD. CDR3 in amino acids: CACDCLLGDTLGKGDKLIF. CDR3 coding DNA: TGTGCCTGTGACTGTTTACTGGGGGATACGCTCGGGAAAGGCGATAAACTCATCTTT.

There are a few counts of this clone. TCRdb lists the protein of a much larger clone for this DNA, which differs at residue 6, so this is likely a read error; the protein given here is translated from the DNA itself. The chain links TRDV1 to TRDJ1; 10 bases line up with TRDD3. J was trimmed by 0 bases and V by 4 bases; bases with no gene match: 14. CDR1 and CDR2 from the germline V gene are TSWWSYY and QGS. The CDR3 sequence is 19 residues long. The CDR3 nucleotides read TGTGCTCTTGGGGCAAGCTCCGGGGACTGGGGGATGCACACCGATAAACTCATCTTT. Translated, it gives CALGASSGDWGMHTDKLIF.

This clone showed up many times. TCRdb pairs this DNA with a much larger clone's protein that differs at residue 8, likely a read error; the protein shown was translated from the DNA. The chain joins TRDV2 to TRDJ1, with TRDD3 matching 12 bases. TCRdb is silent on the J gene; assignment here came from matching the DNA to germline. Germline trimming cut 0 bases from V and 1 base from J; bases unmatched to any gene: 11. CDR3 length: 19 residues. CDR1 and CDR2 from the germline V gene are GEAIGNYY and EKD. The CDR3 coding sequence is TGTGCCTGTGACACCACTCCCGCACTGGGGGATACTGCCACCGATAAACTCATCTTT. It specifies CACDTTPALGDTATDKLIF.

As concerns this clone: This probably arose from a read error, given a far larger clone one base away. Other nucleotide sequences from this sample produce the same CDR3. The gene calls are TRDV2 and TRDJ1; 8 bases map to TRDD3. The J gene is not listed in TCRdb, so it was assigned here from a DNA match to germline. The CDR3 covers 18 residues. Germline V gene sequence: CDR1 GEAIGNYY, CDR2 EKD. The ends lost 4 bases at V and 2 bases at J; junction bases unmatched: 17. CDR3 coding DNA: TGTGCCTGTGATCCAAGGTTGGGATACGCGCGTTTTACCGATAAACTCATCTTT. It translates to CACDPRLGYARFTDKLIF.

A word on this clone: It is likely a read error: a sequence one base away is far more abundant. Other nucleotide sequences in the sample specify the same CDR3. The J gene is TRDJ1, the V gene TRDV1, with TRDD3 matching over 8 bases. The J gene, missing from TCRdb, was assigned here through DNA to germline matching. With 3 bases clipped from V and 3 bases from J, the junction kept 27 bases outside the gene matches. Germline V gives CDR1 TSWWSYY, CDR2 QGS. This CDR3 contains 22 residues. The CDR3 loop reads CALGEPNTARILGVLLPDKLIF. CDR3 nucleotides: TGTGCTCTTGGGGAGCCCAATACAGCCCGGATACTGGGGGTCCTCCTGCCCGATAAACTCATCTTT.

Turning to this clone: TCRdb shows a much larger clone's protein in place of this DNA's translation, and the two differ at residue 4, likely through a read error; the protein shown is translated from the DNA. The CDR3 sequence: CACARVLGDMGPRSWDTRQMFF. The CDR3 region has the DNA TGTGCCTGTGCCCGAGTACTGGGGGATATGGGCCCCAGGTCCTGGGACACCCGACAGATGTTTTTC. The chain is built from TRDV2 and TRDJ3; 11 bases agree with TRDD3. With V trimmed by 5 bases and J by 1 base, 18 bases remained unmatched. Germline loops: CDR1 GEAIGNYY, CDR2 EKD. The CDR3 has 22 residues.

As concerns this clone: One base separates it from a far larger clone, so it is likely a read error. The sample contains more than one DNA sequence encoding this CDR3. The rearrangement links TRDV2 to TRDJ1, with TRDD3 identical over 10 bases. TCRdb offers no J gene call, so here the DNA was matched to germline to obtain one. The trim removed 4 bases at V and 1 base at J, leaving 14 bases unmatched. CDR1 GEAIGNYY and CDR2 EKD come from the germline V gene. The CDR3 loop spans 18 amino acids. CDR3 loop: CACDTAMLGDSSTDKLIF. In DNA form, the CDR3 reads TGTGCCTGTGATACCGCTATGCTGGGGGATAGTAGCACCGATAAACTCATCTTT.

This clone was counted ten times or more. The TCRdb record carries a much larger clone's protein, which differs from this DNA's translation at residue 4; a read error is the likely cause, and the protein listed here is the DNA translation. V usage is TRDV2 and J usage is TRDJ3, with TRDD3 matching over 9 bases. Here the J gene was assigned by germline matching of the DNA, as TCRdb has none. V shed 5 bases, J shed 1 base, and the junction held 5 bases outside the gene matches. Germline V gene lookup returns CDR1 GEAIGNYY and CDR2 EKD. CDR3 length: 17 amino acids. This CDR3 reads CACGSTGGSWDTRQMFF. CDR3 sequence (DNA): TGTGCCTGTGGCAGTACTGGGGGATCCTGGGACACCCGACAGATGTTTTTC.

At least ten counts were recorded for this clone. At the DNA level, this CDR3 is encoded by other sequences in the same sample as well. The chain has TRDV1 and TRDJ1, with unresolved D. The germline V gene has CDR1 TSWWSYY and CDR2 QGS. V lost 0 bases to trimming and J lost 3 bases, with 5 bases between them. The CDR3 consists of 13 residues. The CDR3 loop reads CALGELRPDKLIF. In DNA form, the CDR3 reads TGTGCTCTTGGGGAACTCCGGCCCGATAAACTCATCTTT.

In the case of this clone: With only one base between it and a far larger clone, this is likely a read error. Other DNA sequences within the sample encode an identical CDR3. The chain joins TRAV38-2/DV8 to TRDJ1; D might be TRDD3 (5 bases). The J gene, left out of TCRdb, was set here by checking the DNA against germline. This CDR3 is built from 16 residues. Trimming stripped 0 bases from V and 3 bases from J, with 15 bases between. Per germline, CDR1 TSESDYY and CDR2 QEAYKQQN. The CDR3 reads CAYRSAPLSWADKLIF. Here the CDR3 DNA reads TGTGCTTATAGGAGCGCGCCTTTATCCTGGGCCGATAAACTCATCTTT.

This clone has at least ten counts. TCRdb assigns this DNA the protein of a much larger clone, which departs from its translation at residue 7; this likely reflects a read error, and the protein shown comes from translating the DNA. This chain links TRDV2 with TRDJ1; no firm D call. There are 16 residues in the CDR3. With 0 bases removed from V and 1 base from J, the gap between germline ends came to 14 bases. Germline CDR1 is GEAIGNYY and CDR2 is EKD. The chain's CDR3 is CACDTEGEEGTDKLIF. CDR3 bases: TGTGCCTGTGACACCGAGGGAGAAGAGGGCACCGATAAACTCATCTTT.

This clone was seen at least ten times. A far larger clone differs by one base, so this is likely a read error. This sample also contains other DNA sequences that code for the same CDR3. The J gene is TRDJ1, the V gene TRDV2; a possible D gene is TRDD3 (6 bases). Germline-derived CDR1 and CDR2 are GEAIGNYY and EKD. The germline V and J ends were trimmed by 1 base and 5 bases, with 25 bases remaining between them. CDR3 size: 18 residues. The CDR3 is CACDTVFGGYARSDKLIF. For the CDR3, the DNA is TGTGCCTGTGACACGGTATTTGGGGGGTACGCTCGGAGTGATAAACTCATCTTT.

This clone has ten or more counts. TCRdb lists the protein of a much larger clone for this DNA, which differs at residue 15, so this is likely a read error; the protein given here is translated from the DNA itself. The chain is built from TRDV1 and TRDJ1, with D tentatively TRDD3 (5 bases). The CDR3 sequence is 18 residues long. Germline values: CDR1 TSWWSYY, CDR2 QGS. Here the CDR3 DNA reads TGTGCTCTTGGGGAAGCCCTAGGGGTGGAGAGACACACCGATACACTCATCTTT. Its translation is CALGEALGVERHTDTLIF.

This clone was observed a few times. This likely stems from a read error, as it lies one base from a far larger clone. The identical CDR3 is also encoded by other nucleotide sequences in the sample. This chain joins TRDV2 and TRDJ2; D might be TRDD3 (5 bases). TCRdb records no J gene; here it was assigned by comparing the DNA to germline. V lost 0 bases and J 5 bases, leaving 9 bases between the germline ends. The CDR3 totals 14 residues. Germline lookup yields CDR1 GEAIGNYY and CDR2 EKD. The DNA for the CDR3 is TGTGCCTGTGACACCATTACTGGAACAGCACAACTCTTCTTT. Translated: CACDTITGTAQLFF.

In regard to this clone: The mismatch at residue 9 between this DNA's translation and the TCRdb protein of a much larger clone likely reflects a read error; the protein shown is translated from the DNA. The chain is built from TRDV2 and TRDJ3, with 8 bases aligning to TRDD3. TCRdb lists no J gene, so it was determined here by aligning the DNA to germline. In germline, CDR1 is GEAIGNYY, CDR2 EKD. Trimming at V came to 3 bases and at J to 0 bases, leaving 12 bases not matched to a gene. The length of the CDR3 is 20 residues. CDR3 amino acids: CACDSPLGGTSSWDTRQMFF. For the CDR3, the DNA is TGTGCCTGTGACTCGCCACTGGGGGGTACCAGCTCCTGGGACACCCGACAGATGTTTTTC.

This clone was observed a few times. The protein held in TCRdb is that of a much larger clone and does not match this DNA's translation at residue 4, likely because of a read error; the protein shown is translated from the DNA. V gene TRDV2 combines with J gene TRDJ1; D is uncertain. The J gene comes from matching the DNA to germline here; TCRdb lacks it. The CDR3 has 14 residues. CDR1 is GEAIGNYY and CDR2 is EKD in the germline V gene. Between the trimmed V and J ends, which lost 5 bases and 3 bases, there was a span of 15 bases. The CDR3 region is CACGSMGGPDKLIF. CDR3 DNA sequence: TGTGCCTGTGGCAGTATGGGAGGACCCGATAAACTCATCTTT.

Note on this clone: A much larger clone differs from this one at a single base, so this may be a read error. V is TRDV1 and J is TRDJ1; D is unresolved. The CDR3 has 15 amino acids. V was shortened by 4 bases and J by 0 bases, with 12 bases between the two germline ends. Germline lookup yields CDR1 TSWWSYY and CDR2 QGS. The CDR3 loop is CALGGLLVYTDKLIF. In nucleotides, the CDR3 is TGTGCTCTTGGGGGCCTCCTTGTGTACACCGATAAACTCATCTTT.

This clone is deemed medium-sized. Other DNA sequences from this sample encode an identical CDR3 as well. The CDR3 region has the DNA TGTGCTCTTGGGGAACGGAGGTACGGTATACGTTATTGGGATAAACTCATCTTT. It specifies CALGERRYGIRYWDKLIF. The rearrangement uses TRDV1 and TRDJ1; a possible D gene is TRDD3 (5 bases). Trimming pared 1 base from V and 5 bases from J, leaving 23 bases between. Germline V gives CDR1 TSWWSYY, CDR2 QGS. The CDR3 contains 18 residues.